These 32 T cell receptor beta chains originate from one sample sequenced in a study of blood T cell repertoires in COVID-19 (TCRdb year 2020). Receptors were amplified or captured by the immunoSEQ multiplex PCR assay. Not all clones reach the TCRdb copy of this immuneACCESS table, which keeps in-frame sequences only. Checked studies attribute under half of the gap to unresolved V genes and leave the rest unexplained. The sample has about 170,000 clones on record, 83% of them singletons. Approximately 2% of the sample goes to the ten largest clones. The sequencing input was peripheral blood. These receptors were obtained from a woman older than 75 with acute or convalescent COVID-19.

This chain connects TRBV13 to TRBJ1-5; weak D call: TRBD1 (5 bases). The ends were cut back, 6 bases at V and 7 bases at J, with 13 bases in the middle. Germline V gives CDR1 PRHDT, CDR2 FYEKMQ (reference sequence). The CDR3 is made up of 13 amino acids. This CDR3 reads CASSNGAAQPQHF. The CDR3 coding sequence is TGTGCCAGCAGTAATGGGGCGGCGCAGCCCCAGCATTTT.

V is TRBV6-2 or TRBV6-3 and J is TRBJ2-1; D call uncertain. Trimming left V 0 bases short and J 0 bases short, with 6 bases between. Germline-derived CDR1 and CDR2 are MNHEY and SVGEGT. There are 15 residues in the CDR3. CDR3 DNA: TGTGCCAGCAGTTACTCCCTCAGCTCCTACAATGAGCAGTTCTTC. Residues: CASSYSLSSYNEQFF.

This clone was detected only once. This chain joins TRBV4-3 and TRBJ2-7, with 7 bases aligning to TRBD1. From germline, CDR1 is LGHNA and CDR2 YSLEER. The CDR3 runs 15 residues. Germline trimming cut 1 base from V and 0 bases from J; bases unmatched to any gene: 3. CDR3 coding DNA: TGCGCCAGCAGCCAAGGGGACAGCCCCTCCTACGAGCAGTACTTC. It codes for CASSQGDSPSYEQYF.

The chain has TRBV18 and TRBJ2-3; TRBD2 agrees at 12 bases. Germline V gene data show CDR1 as KGHSH and CDR2 as LQKENI. The ends lost 0 bases at V and 5 bases at J; junction bases unmatched: 0. This CDR3 is 15 amino acids long. The CDR3 sequence is CASSPPTSGGDTQYF. The DNA of the CDR3 is TGTGCCAGCTCACCACCGACTAGCGGGGGAGATACGCAGTATTTT.

The V and J genes are TRBV9 and TRBJ1-2; no clear D gene. This CDR3 spans 13 amino acids. Germline loops: CDR1 SGDLS, CDR2 YYNGEE. V lost 0 bases and J lost 4, with 7 bases in between. DNA for the CDR3: TGTGCCAGCAGCGTAGCGGCAGGCTATGGCTACACCTTC. This gives the protein CASSVAAGYGYTF.

The chain recombines TRBV5-5 with TRBJ1-3; D is ambiguous. Per the germline V gene, CDR1 is SGHKS and CDR2 is YYEKEE (reference sequence). CDR3 length: 16 residues. V gave up 4 bases and J gave up 4 bases, with 18 bases separating them. In DNA form, the CDR3 reads TGTGCCAGCAGCCAGACCTCGACCACGGGGGGAAACACCATATATTTT. Translation gives CASSQTSTTGGNTIYF.

The chain recombines TRBV4-1 with TRBJ2-1, with 8 bases fitting TRBD2. The CDR3 totals 14 residues. From germline, CDR1 is MGHRA and CDR2 YSYEKL. V shed 0 bases, J shed 14 bases, and the junction held 9 bases outside the gene matches. Here the CDR3 DNA reads TGCGCCAGCAGCCAAGAGCCTCTAGCGGGTTCGGAGTTCTTC. It yields the protein CASSQEPLAGSEFF.

The count of this clone is one. The CDR3 spells CASSYLGRGTGELFF. CDR3 nucleotide sequence: TGTGCCAGCAGTTACCTTGGGCGTGGCACCGGGGAGCTGTTTTTT. The chain couples TRBV6-6 to TRBJ2-2; no clear D gene. Deletions cut 2 bases from V and 4 bases from J, with 11 bases between. The CDR3 totals 15 residues. Germline V gene data show CDR1 as MNHNY and CDR2 as SVGAGI (reference sequence).

The chain combines TRBV7-2 with TRBJ2-2; the D gene is possibly TRBD2 (5 bases). CDR1 and CDR2 (germline): SGHTA, FQGNSA. V gave up 5 bases and J gave up 5 bases, with 18 bases separating them. The CDR3 extends over 16 amino acids. The CDR3 sequence is CASSPSWVAWTGELFF. In DNA, the CDR3 is TGTGCCAGCAGCCCCTCTTGGGTAGCGTGGACCGGGGAGCTGTTTTTT.

CDR3 sequence: CASSLDLASGSPTQYF. The CDR3 bases are TGTGCCAGCAGCTTAGATCTGGCTAGCGGGAGTCCCACGCAGTATTTT. The V and J genes are TRBV11-2 and TRBJ2-3; 10 positions match TRBD2. Germline-derived CDR1 and CDR2 are SGHAT and FQNNGV. V shed 0 bases and J 9 bases; nucleotides not matched to a gene: 9. This CDR3 is 16 amino acids long.

V and J are TRBV18 and TRBJ2-1; a possible D gene is TRBD1 (6 bases). The germline V gene has CDR1 KGHSH and CDR2 LQKENI. The V and J ends lost 1 base and 0 bases respectively, with 10 bases between them. This CDR3 contains 16 residues. For the CDR3, the DNA is TGTGCCAGCTCACCACGTACGGACAGCTCCTACAATGAGCAGTTCTTC. This encodes CASSPRTDSSYNEQFF.

The chain is built from TRBV29-1 and TRBJ1-1, with 8 bases identical to TRBD1. The trim removed 7 bases at V and 5 bases at J, leaving 9 bases unmatched. The CDR3 sequence is 13 residues long. Germline loops: CDR1 SQVTM, CDR2 ANQGSEA. The CDR3 protein is CSARQGTWTEAFF. The CDR3 DNA follows: TGCAGCGCAAGACAGGGGACGTGGACTGAAGCTTTCTTT.

V is TRBV30 and J is TRBJ1-3, with D tentatively TRBD1 (6 bases). The CDR3 loop spans 14 amino acids. Trimming removed 4 bases at V and 2 bases at J, with 12 bases between. Looked up from germline, CDR1 is GTSNPN and CDR2 is SVGIG (reference sequence). The CDR3 DNA is TGTGCCTGGAACGGGGGGCAGGCTGGAAACACCATATATTTT. It encodes CAWNGGQAGNTIYF.

V is TRBV19 and J is TRBJ2-2; weak D call: TRBD2 (5 bases). The CDR3 runs to 15 residues. The V end was cut by 6 bases, the J end by 0 bases, with 11 bases between. Per the germline V gene, CDR1 is LNHDA and CDR2 is SQIVND (reference sequence). The CDR3 coding sequence is TGTGCCAGTAGCCCCGGACTGACGAACACCGGGGAGCTGTTTTTT. Its translation: CASSPGLTNTGELFF. Complete variable domain (other parts from reference TRBV19 and TRBJ2-2): DGGITQSPKYLFRKEGQNVTLSCEQNLNHDAMYWYRQDPGQGLRLIYYSQIVNDFQKGDIAEGYSVSREKKESFPLTVTSAQKNPTAFYLCASSPGLTNTGELFFGEGSRLTVL.

This clone was seen more than once but under ten times. The chain uses TRBV7-6 and TRBJ2-7; 10 bases line up with TRBD2. Germline V gene data show CDR1 as SGHVS and CDR2 as FNYEAQ. The length of the CDR3 is 16 residues. Germline trimming cut 6 bases from V and 6 bases from J; bases unmatched to any gene: 14. The DNA of the CDR3 is TGTGCCAGCAGGCCTAGGTTTGGGAGCGGGAGGGGCGAGCAGTACTTC. It translates to CASRPRFGSGRGEQYF.

The V and J genes are TRBV5-1 and TRBJ1-3, with 12 bases fitting TRBD1. V gave up 4 bases and J gave up 3 bases; unmatched junction bases: 8. The CDR3 length is 17 residues. Germline CDR1 is SGHRS and CDR2 is YFSETQ. The CDR3 reads CASSTQGQGAVGNTIYF. The CDR3 coding sequence is TGCGCCAGCAGCACGCAGGGACAGGGGGCTGTTGGAAACACCATATATTTT.

CDR3 sequence (DNA): TGTGCCAGCAGTGAACGGGGGATGTACTATGGCTACACCTTC. Its protein is CASSERGMYYGYTF. J is TRBJ1-2 and V is TRBV2; maybe TRBD1 (5 bases). This CDR3 has 14 amino acids. The ends were cut back, 2 bases at V and 3 bases at J, with 10 bases in the middle. The germline CDR1 and CDR2 sequences are SNHLY and FYNNEI. The full variable domain, rest sourced from reference TRBV2 and TRBJ1-2, is EPEVTQTPSHQVTQMGQEVILRCVPISNHLYFYWYRQILGQKVEFLVSFYNNEISEKSEIFDDQFSVERPDGSNFTLKIRSTKLEDSAMYFCASSERGMYYGYTFGSGTRLTVV.

This clone was detected a few times. V gene TRBV28 combines with J gene TRBJ1-4; 8 nucleotides line up with TRBD1. The germline gives CDR1 MDHEN, CDR2 SYDVKM. CDR3 length equals 15 residues. V shed 5 bases, J shed 5 bases, and the junction held 7 bases outside the gene matches. This CDR3 reads CASSKPGQENEKLFF. Here the CDR3 DNA reads TGTGCCAGCAGTAAACCGGGACAGGAGAATGAAAAACTGTTTTTT. Supplemented by reference TRBV28 and TRBJ1-4, the full variable domain reads DVKVTQSSRYLVKRTGEKVFLECVQDMDHENMFWYRQDPGLGLRLIYFSYDVKMKEKGDIPEGYSVSREKKERFSLILESASTNQTSMYLCASSKPGQENEKLFFGSGTQLSVL.

V usage is TRBV27 and J usage is TRBJ2-2, with 9 bases matching TRBD1. Germline assignment: CDR1 MNHEY and CDR2 SMNVEV (reference sequence). The junction had 2 bases not matched to a gene; V was cut back by 3 bases and J by 6 bases. This CDR3 contains 14 residues. The CDR3 reads CASSFRQGAGELFF. DNA of the CDR3: TGTGCCAGCAGTTTTAGACAGGGGGCCGGGGAGCTGTTTTTT.

The CDR3 DNA reads TGTGCCAGCAGCAAAGCGGCCAGGGCGAGGAGGCCCCAGCATTTT. Protein: CASSKAARARRPQHF. This chain links TRBV21-1 with TRBJ1-5; TRBD1, as called in the table, went unchecked against the DNA. TRBV21-1 is a pseudogene. The CDR3 loop spans 15 amino acids.

The chain couples TRBV5-1 to TRBJ2-7; no reliable D call. The CDR3 extends over 13 amino acids. From germline, CDR1 is SGHRS and CDR2 YFSETQ. Trimming pared 0 bases from V and 6 bases from J, leaving 10 bases between. This chain's CDR3 is CASSLDVPSEQYF. In nucleotides, the CDR3 is TGCGCCAGCAGCTTGGATGTCCCGAGCGAGCAGTACTTC.

The chain is built from TRBV5-4 and TRBJ2-3; 7 bases fit TRBD2. Germline lookup yields CDR1 SGHNT and CDR2 YYREEE (reference sequence). The CDR3 consists of 16 residues. Trimming cost V 3 bases and J 1 base; bases outside gene matches: 8. The CDR3 DNA follows: TGTGCCAGCAGCTCCCAGACTAGCCGTCGCACAGATACGCAGTATTTT. Translated, it gives CASSSQTSRRTDTQYF.

The V call is TRBV5-1, the J call TRBJ2-1; 10 bases map to TRBD2. Per the germline V gene, CDR1 is SGHRS and CDR2 is YFSETQ. Losses at the gene ends were 0 bases for V and 9 bases for J; bases not matched to a gene: 3. The CDR3 covers 14 residues. CDR3 coding DNA: TGCGCCAGCAGCTTGGAGCTAGCGGGGGCTGAGCAGTTCTTC. It specifies CASSLELAGAEQFF.

The genes are TRBV4-3 and TRBJ2-1, with D possibly being TRBD2 (5 bases). The CDR3 has 15 amino acids. Trimming removed 0 bases at V and 7 bases at J, with 13 bases between. Per germline, CDR1 LGHNA and CDR2 YSLEER. CDR3 region: CASSQERASWNEQFF. CDR3 DNA: TGCGCCAGCAGCCAAGAAAGGGCTAGCTGGAATGAGCAGTTCTTC.

This chain links TRBV30 with TRBJ1-6; D call uncertain. The CDR3 runs to 13 residues. Trimming took off 2 bases at V and 12 bases at J, with 14 bases between the two ends. Per the germline V gene, CDR1 is GTSNPN and CDR2 is SVGIG (reference sequence). CDR3 sequence: CAWSITDSGPLHF. CDR3 bases: TGTGCCTGGAGTATAACCGACTCGGGACCCCTCCACTTT.

This sequence joins TRBV19 and TRBJ2-3; 7 bases map to TRBD2. Germline trimming cut 6 bases from V and 0 bases from J; bases unmatched to any gene: 9. Germline-derived CDR1 and CDR2 are LNHDA and SQIVND (reference sequence). The CDR3 loop spans 16 amino acids. CDR3 in amino acids: CASRPSGGSSTDTQYF. The CDR3 DNA is TGTGCCAGTAGACCGTCGGGGGGATCTAGCACAGATACGCAGTATTTT.

The V call is TRBV27, the J call TRBJ1-2; a possible D gene is TRBD1 (5 bases). The germline V and J ends were trimmed by 6 bases and 3 bases, with 11 bases remaining between them. This CDR3 region has 13 residues. Germline loops: CDR1 MNHEY, CDR2 SMNVEV (reference sequence). This chain's CDR3 is CASSRRGYYGYTF. CDR3 sequence (DNA): TGTGCCAGCAGCCGGAGGGGTTACTATGGCTACACCTTC.

The chain recombines TRBV28 with TRBJ1-2; D gene uncertain. This CDR3 comprises 12 residues. Germline CDR1 MDHEN, CDR2 SYDVKM. Trimming pared 6 bases from V and 5 bases from J, leaving 10 bases between. The CDR3 loop is CASRGNRYGYTF. The CDR3 bases are TGTGCCAGCAGAGGAAACAGATATGGCTACACCTTC.

The chain has TRBV5-1 and TRBJ1-1; D not certain. This CDR3 spans 12 amino acids. V lost 1 base and J lost 5, with 6 bases in between. CDR1 is SGHRS and CDR2 is YFSETQ in the germline V gene. CDR3 loop: CASSLSGTEAFF. DNA of the CDR3: TGCGCCAGCAGCTTGTCCGGGACTGAAGCTTTCTTT.

The chain carries TRBV3-1 (or the pseudogene TRBV3-2) and TRBJ2-3, with 7 bases fitting TRBD2. CDR3 length: 15 amino acids. The junction had 3 bases not matched to a gene; V was cut back by 3 bases and J by 0 bases. Germline lookup yields CDR1 LGHDT and CDR2 YNNKEL (reference sequence). CDR3 amino acids: CASSHGSGSTDTQYF. CDR3 nucleotides: TGTGCCAGCAGCCACGGTAGCGGGAGCACAGATACGCAGTATTTT.

Details on this clone: Additional DNA sequences in this sample encode the identical CDR3. The V and J genes are TRBV9 and TRBJ2-2; D may be TRBD1 (5 bases). Trimming shortened V by 0 bases and J by 3 bases, and 12 bases separated the two germline ends. The CDR3 has 16 amino acids. CDR1 SGDLS and CDR2 YYNGEE come from the germline V gene. The CDR3 region is CASSVGDSWDTGELFF. CDR3 nucleotide sequence: TGTGCCAGCAGCGTAGGCGACAGTTGGGACACCGGGGAGCTGTTTTTT. The full variable domain, in which reference TRBV9 and TRBJ2-2 provide the parts outside the CDR3, is DSGVTQTPKHLITATGQRVTLRCSPRSGDLSVYWYQQSLDQGLQFLIQYYNGEERAKGNILERFSAQQFPDLHSELNLSSLELGDSALYFCASSVGDSWDTGELFFGEGSRLTVL.

The CDR3, as DNA: TGTGCCAGTAGTATAGGGGGACAGGTCTACGAGCAGTACTTC. It codes for CASSIGGQVYEQYF. The rearrangement joins TRBV19 to TRBJ2-7; 8 nucleotides align to TRBD1. This CDR3 spans 14 amino acids. The V gene end was trimmed by 1 base and the J gene end by 3 bases; junction bases not matched to a gene: 2. Germline V gene lookup returns CDR1 LNHDA and CDR2 SQIVND (reference sequence).